This T cell receptor (beta chain) was obtained from a study of cytomegalovirus exposure and HLA in healthy donors. Study-level points and caveats: The classifier was said to identify cytomegalovirus status with high specificity and sensitivity.

The PCR was carried out with 60 Vbeta primers and 13 Jbeta primers. The data were produced by immunoSEQ multiplex PCR, yet TCRdb's version contains in-frame clones alone and is incomplete. The sample's table shows over 40,000 clones. With 0 bases removed from V and 4 bases from J, the gap between germline ends came to 10 bases. CDR3 length equals 15 residues. Looked up from germline, CDR1 is GTSNPN and CDR2 is SVGIG (reference sequence). On this clone: Its antigen is not identified.

All the people who gave samples were healthy bone marrow donors. Donors likely had unrecorded immune exposures despite being nominally healthy when sampled. This receptor was identified in a woman aged 40 to 50 in good health and CMV-seronegative. The rearrangement uses TRBV30 and TRBJ1-6, with D tentatively TRBD1 (5 bases). The sequencing sample was made of PBMCs. CDR3 region: CAWSVRVEYNSPLHF. CDR3 bases: TGTGCCTGGAGTGTCAGGGTCGAATATAATTCACCCCTCCACTTT.